This T cell receptor beta chain was captured by sequencing in a study of CD8 T cells in Susac syndrome. Negative isolation was used for CD8+ and CD4+ T cells, and FACS enrichment was applied to TEMRA cells. The CDR3 contains 15 residues. Trimming left V 5 bases short and J 5 bases short, with 18 bases between. Germline assignment: CDR1 SGHTA and CDR2 FQGNSA. Random hexamers primed reverse transcription of about 0.45 to 1 ug RNA. Each CDR3 protein is one row after TCRdb ran MiXCR on the immunoSEQ multiplex PCR reads. The top ten hold approximately 0.09% of the sample, which has approximately 150,000 distinct CDR3 sequences, roughly 94% seen once.

The receptor comes from a human donor in good health. The V gene is TRBV7-2, the J gene TRBJ1-2, with D maybe TRBD1 (5 bases). The sequenced sample consisted of CD4+ T cells from PBMCs. The CDR3 DNA sequence: TGTGCCAGCAGCCCGTCCGCCGGGACGACGTATGGCTACACCTTC. Protein sequence: CASSPSAGTTYGYTF.